Given below is one T cell receptor beta chain in context. V gave up 6 bases and J gave up 4 bases; unmatched junction bases: 13. Germline V gene lookup returns CDR1 SGHDT and CDR2 YYEEEE. CDR3 size: 16 residues. This table comes from immunoSEQ multiplex PCR, and its TCRdb copy is limited to in-frame clones, with some not included. The sample lists 85,000 to 130,000 clones, over 80% occurring once. These data come from a study of blood T cell repertoires in COVID-19. The V gene is TRBV5-6, the J gene TRBJ2-3, with TRBD2 identical over 8 bases. The sequence was obtained from a man aged 50 or older with acute or convalescent COVID-19. Sample: peripheral blood. The CDR3 sequence is CASIQTPGLGADTQYF. DNA for the CDR3: TGTGCCAGCATCCAAACGCCGGGACTAGGGGCAGATACGCAGTATTTT.